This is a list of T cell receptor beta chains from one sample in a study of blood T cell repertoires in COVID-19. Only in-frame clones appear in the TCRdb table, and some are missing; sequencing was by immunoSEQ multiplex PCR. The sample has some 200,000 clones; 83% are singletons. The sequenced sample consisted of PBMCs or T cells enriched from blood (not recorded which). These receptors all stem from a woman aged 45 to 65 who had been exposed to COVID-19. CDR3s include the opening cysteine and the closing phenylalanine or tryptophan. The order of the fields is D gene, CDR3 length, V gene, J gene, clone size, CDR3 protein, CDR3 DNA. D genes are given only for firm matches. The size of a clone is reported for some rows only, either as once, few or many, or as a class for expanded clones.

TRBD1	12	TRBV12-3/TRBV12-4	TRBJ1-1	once	CASRTGRTEAFF	TGTGCCAGCAGGACAGGGAGGACTGAAGCTTTCTTT
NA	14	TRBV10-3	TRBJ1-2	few	CAISGGGPRGGYTF	TGTGCCATCAGCGGGGGGGGTCCCCGTGGGGGCTACACCTTC
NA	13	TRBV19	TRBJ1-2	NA	CATAPEFRDGYTF	TGTGCCACCGCCCCGGAGTTCAGGGATGGCTACACCTTC
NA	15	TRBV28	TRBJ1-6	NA	CASSLMGQYNSPLHF	TGTGCCAGCAGTTTAATGGGACAATATAATTCACCCCTCCACTTT
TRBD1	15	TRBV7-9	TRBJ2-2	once	CASSPPGTATGELFF	TGTGCCAGCAGCCCCCCCGGGACAGCTACCGGGGAGCTGTTTTTT
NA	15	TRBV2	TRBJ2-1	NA	CASSEGLRDSNEQFF	TGTGCCAGCAGTGAAGGGCTCAGGGATTCCAATGAGCAGTTCTTC
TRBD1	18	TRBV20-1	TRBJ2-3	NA	CSASSNRGPRAYTDTQYF	TGCAGTGCTAGTTCGAACAGGGGCCCACGAGCCTACACAGATACGCAGTATTTT
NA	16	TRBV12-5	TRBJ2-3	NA	CASGAQVAFSTDTQYF	TGTGCTAGTGGAGCCCAGGTGGCCTTTAGCACAGATACGCAGTATTTT
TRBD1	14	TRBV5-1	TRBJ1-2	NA	CASSPGGYNYGYTF	TGCGCCAGCAGCCCAGGGGGCTATAACTATGGCTACACCTTC
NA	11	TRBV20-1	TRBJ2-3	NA	CSAGFTDTQYF	TGCAGTGCCGGGTTCACAGATACGCAGTATTTT
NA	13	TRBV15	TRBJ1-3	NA	CATSLLLGNTIYF	TGTGCCACCTCGCTCTTACTCGGAAACACCATATATTTT
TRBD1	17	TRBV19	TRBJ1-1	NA	CASSIYVWDRAATEAFF	TGTGCCAGTAGTATATATGTGTGGGACAGGGCAGCAACTGAAGCTTTCTTT
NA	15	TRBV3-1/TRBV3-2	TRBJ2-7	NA	CASSQKRAAGREQYF	TGTGCCAGCAGCCAAAAAAGGGCGGCAGGGAGGGAGCAGTACTTC
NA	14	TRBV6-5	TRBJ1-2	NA	CASSPVLSNYGYTF	TGTGCCAGCAGTCCGGTCCTCTCTAACTATGGCTACACCTTC
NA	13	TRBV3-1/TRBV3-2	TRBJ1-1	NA	CASSQDSRAQAFF	TGTGCCAGCAGCCAAGATTCGAGGGCTCAAGCTTTCTTT
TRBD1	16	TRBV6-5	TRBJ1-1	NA	CASSYSKPGGYTEAFF	TGTGCCAGCAGTTACTCGAAACCAGGGGGGTACACTGAAGCTTTCTTT
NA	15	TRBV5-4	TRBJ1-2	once	CASSFWGGLYYGYTF	TGTGCCAGCAGCTTCTGGGGGGGGCTGTACTATGGCTACACCTTC
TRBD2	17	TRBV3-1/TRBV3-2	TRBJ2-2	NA	CASSPSGGLRNTGELFF	TGTGCCAGCAGCCCTAGCGGGGGGTTACGAAACACCGGGGAGCTGTTTTTT
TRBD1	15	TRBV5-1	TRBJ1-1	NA	CASSNNRGGNTEAFF	TGCGCCAGCAGCAACAACAGGGGAGGGAACACTGAAGCTTTCTTT
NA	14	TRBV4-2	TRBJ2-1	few	CASSSRGSYNEQFF	TGTGCCAGCAGCTCTCGGGGGTCTTACAATGAGCAGTTCTTC
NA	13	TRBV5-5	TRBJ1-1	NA	CASSPRAETEAFF	TGTGCCAGCAGCCCCAGGGCTGAAACTGAAGCTTTCTTT
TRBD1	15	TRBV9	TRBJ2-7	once	CASSVSGTDSYEQYF	TGTGCCAGCAGCGTTTCCGGGACAGACTCCTACGAGCAGTACTTC
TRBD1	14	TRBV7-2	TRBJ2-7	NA	CASSSTGGGDEQYF	TGTGCCAGCAGCTCAACAGGGGGAGGAGACGAGCAGTACTTC
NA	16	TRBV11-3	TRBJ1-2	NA	CASSLDGKALNYGYTF	TGTGCCAGCAGCTTAGACGGGAAGGCCCTTAACTATGGCTACACCTTC
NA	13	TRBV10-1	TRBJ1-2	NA	CASSESVNYGYTF	TGCGCCAGCAGTGAGTCCGTTAACTATGGCTACACCTTC
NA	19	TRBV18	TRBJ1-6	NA	CASSPYDVGGGQHNSPLHF	TGTGCCAGCTCACCGTACGATGTGGGCGGGGGGCAGCATAATTCACCCCTCCACTTT
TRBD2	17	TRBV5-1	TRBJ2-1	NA	CASSLARLAGGLNEQFF	TGCGCCAGCAGCTTGGCCCGACTAGCGGGGGGCCTCAATGAGCAGTTCTTC
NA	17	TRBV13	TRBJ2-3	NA	CASSSRTGKYSTDTQYF	TGTGCCAGCAGCTCCCGGACTGGCAAATATAGCACAGATACGCAGTATTTT
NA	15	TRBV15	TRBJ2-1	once	CATSSSQGGYNEQFF	TGTGCCACCAGCAGTAGTCAGGGGGGCTACAATGAGCAGTTCTTC
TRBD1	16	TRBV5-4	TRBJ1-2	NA	CASSFPGQGKVGGYTF	TGTGCCAGCAGCTTCCCGGGACAGGGGAAAGTAGGTGGCTACACCTTC
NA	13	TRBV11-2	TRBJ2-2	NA	CASSEPGTGELFF	TGTGCCAGCAGCGAACCAGGGACTGGGGAGCTGTTTTTT
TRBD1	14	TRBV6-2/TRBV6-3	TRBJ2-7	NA	CASSRTGLSYEQYF	TGTGCCAGCAGTCGGACAGGGTTATCCTACGAGCAGTACTTC
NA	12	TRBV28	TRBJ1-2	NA	CASSSQGYGYTF	TGTGCCAGCAGTTCGCAGGGCTATGGCTACACCTTC
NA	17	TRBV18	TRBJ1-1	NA	CASSPPPGLGSVFGAFF	TGTGCCAGCTCACCACCTCCCGGCCTCGGGTCGGTATTTGGAGCTTTCTTT
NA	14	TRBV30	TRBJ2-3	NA	CAWSRTVQADTQYF	TGTGCCTGGAGTAGGACAGTCCAGGCAGATACGCAGTATTTT
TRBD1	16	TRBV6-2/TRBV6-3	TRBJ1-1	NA	CASSPSTGGWSTEAFF	TGTGCCAGCAGCCCTAGCACAGGGGGTTGGAGCACTGAAGCTTTCTTT
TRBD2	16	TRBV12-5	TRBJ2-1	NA	CASGLVSGGFYNEQFF	TGTGCTAGTGGTTTGGTCTCGGGGGGATTTTACAATGAGCAGTTCTTC
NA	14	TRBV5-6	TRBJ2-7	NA	CASSLGVEDYEQYF	TGTGCCAGCAGCTTGGGCGTTGAGGATTACGAGCAGTACTTC
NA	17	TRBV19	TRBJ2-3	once	CASSARRLGGVTDTQYF	TGTGCCAGTAGTGCTCGCCGGCTAGGGGGGGTGACAGATACGCAGTATTTT
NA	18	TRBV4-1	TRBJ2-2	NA	CASSVVLAEGANTGELFF	TGCGCCAGCAGCGTTGTTCTGGCGGAGGGCGCGAACACCGGGGAGCTGTTTTTT
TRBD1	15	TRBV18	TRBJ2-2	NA	CASSPGQGNTGELFF	TGTGCCAGCTCACCGGGACAGGGGAACACCGGGGAGCTGTTTTTT
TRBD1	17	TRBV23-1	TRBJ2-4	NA	CASSQSDREIAKNIQYF	TGCGCCAGCAGTCAATCGGACAGGGAAATAGCCAAAAACATTCAGTACTTC
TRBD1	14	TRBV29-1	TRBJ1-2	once	CSVERGRGPYGYTF	TGCAGCGTTGAGAGGGGCAGGGGGCCTTACGGCTACACCTTC
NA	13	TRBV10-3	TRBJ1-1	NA	CAAHRDWNTEAFF	TGTGCCGCTCACAGGGATTGGAACACTGAAGCTTTCTTT
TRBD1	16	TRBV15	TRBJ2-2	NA	CATSRDQGARTGELFF	TGTGCCACCAGCAGAGATCAGGGGGCACGGACCGGGGAGCTGTTTTTT
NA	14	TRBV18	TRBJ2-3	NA	CASSPPMGRDTQYF	TGTGCCAGCTCACCCCCCATGGGGCGGGATACGCAGTATTTT
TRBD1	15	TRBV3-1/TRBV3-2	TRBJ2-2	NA	CASSSTGVDTGELFF	TGTGCCAGCAGCTCAACAGGGGTGGACACCGGGGAGCTGTTTTTT
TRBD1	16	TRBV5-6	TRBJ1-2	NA	CASSLGLMGTVGGYTF	TGTGCCAGCAGCTTGGGTCTAATGGGGACAGTGGGAGGCTACACCTTC
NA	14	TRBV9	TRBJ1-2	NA	CASSVQGRDYGYTF	TGTGCCAGCAGCGTTCAGGGGCGGGACTATGGCTACACCTTC